This T cell receptor (beta chain) stems from a study of blood T cell repertoires in COVID-19. Study at large: Samples came from the United States, Italy and Spain, spanning acute and convalescent COVID-19.

This clone came up once. The table came from immunoSEQ multiplex PCR; TCRdb's copy has only in-frame clones and leaves some out. Among under 200,000 clones listed, about 89% were seen once. After removal of 5 bases from V and 0 bases from J, the junction contained 7 bases not matched to a gene. Germline loops: CDR1 SNHLY, CDR2 FYNNEI. The length of the CDR3 is 15 residues. The chain couples TRBV2 to TRBJ2-7; 7 positions agree with TRBD1. The TCR originated in a young woman who had recovered from COVID-19. The source material was PBMCs or T cells enriched from blood (not recorded which). This CDR3 reads CASSTATGSSYEQYF. CDR3 DNA sequence: TGTGCCAGCAGTACCGCGACAGGGAGCTCCTACGAGCAGTACTTC.